Each of the 8 T cell receptor beta chains below was sequenced from the same sample in a study of T cells after yellow fever vaccination. TCRdb ran MiXCR on the 5' RACE reads and lists one entry per CDR3 protein. The profile covers approximately 96,000 distinct CDR3 sequences, with about 8.2% appearing a single time and roughly 17% taken by the ten largest. This material consisted of CD8+ T cells not binding an NS4B(214-222) dextramer, sorted from PBMCs, taken approximately 15 days after the first yellow fever vaccination. The receptors come from a man aged 18 to 30 who received the YFV17D yellow fever vaccine.

This clonotype occurred a few times. This chain uses TRBV4-3 with TRBJ2-1; 8 nucleotides line up with TRBD1. Germline-derived CDR1 and CDR2 are LGHNA and YSLEER. CDR3 length: 16 residues. V dropped 1 base and J dropped 0; count of bases not matched to a gene: 2. The CDR3 region is CASSQGTGRSYNEQFF. DNA for the CDR3: TGCGCCAGCAGCCAAGGGACAGGGCGCTCCTACAATGAGCAGTTCTTC.

This clonotype was seen a handful of times. The chain combines TRBV12-3 or TRBV12-4 with TRBJ2-7; D is uncertain. The V gene lost 10 bases and the J gene lost 4 bases, with 29 bases spanning the gap. This CDR3 contains 17 residues. Here the CDR3 DNA reads TGTGCCATTACTAAGGAGAAGTCAGGCCGGTGGGATTACGAGCAGTACTTC. It translates to CAITKEKSGRWDYEQYF.

V is TRBV7-9 and J is TRBJ2-5, with 8 bases matching TRBD2. In germline, CDR1 is SEHNR, CDR2 FQNEAQ (reference sequence). The CDR3 has 12 residues. CDR3 sequence (DNA): TGTGCTGGGCGGGGGGCCCAAGAGACCCAGTACTTC. Protein: CAGRGAQETQYF.

This chain uses TRBV4-1 with TRBJ1-3; TRBD1 matches at 9 bases. CDR3 length equals 15 residues. Germline V lookup: CDR1 MGHRA, CDR2 YSYEKL. V trimming: 2 bases; J trimming: 4 bases; junction bases outside the gene matches: 3. CDR3 amino acids: CASSQPGQGGNTIYF. DNA for the CDR3: TGCGCCAGCAGCCAACCGGGACAGGGAGGAAACACCATATATTTT.

This clonotype was seen a few times. The J gene is TRBJ2-7, the V gene TRBV5-6; weak D call: TRBD1 (6 bases). The V end lost 5 bases, the J end lost 4 bases, and 16 bases lay between the germline ends. This CDR3 spans 14 amino acids. Germline CDR1 and CDR2: SGHDT and YYEEEE. The CDR3 region has the DNA TGTGCCAGCAGTAACCGGGACACCCCGTACGAGCAGTACTTC. It translates to CASSNRDTPYEQYF.

The chain is built from TRBV5-1 and TRBJ2-5; TRBD2 agrees at 7 bases. This CDR3 spans 15 amino acids. Germline V gene sequence: CDR1 SGHRS, CDR2 YFSETQ. The trim removed 4 bases at V and 4 bases at J, leaving 10 bases unmatched. CDR3 nucleotides: TGCGCCAGCAGCAGGGAGACTAGCCCAGGAGAGACCCAGTACTTC. This codes for CASSRETSPGETQYF.

The chain uses TRBV6-2 or TRBV6-3 and TRBJ2-1; the D is unclear. V lost 0 bases and J 5 bases, leaving 5 bases between the germline ends. Germline CDR1 MNHEY, CDR2 SVGEGT. There are 13 residues in the CDR3. CDR3 sequence (DNA): TGTGCCAGCAGTTACTCTGAGGACAATGAGCAGTTCTTC. It yields the protein CASSYSEDNEQFF.

The rearrangement links TRBV11-2 to TRBJ2-7; D may be TRBD1 (6 bases). V was pared by 3 bases and J by 3 bases, with 9 bases between. CDR1 and CDR2 from the germline V gene are SGHAT and FQNNGV. CDR3 length equals 13 residues. The CDR3 loop is CASSFTGNYEQYV. The CDR3 DNA sequence: TGTGCCAGCAGCTTTACAGGGAACTACGAGCAGTACGTC.